This T cell receptor (beta chain) was sequenced for a study of cytomegalovirus exposure and HLA in healthy donors. Study-wide findings and caveats: The study put some 160 TCR beta chains on its list as cytomegalovirus-associated. An analysis that was carried out later associated 16,951 TCR beta sequences with HLA alleles at 0.05 false discovery rate. Whilst most TCR sequences proved rare, a subset of public TCRs occurred across many donors.

As to this clone: Its antigen is undetermined.

With 6 bases removed from V and 8 bases from J, the gap between germline ends came to 13 bases. This CDR3 has 11 residues. CDR1 DFQATT and CDR2 SNEGSKA come from the germline V gene (reference sequence). Primers: 60 Vbeta forward and 13 Jbeta reverse. Assay: immunoSEQ multiplex PCR; the TCRdb copy retains only in-frame clones and omits some. The sample holds 99,000 or so clones, 60% to 80% seen once. The sequencing input was PBMCs. This clonotype was sampled from a young man in good health and CMV-seronegative. J is TRBJ2-5 and V is TRBV20-1; D uncertain. CDR3 nucleotide sequence: TGCAGTGCGGTTGTAGAGGTCACCCAGTACTTC. This translates into CSAVVEVTQYF.